The present entry profiles one T cell receptor beta chain with its context. These data belong to a study of blood T cell repertoires in COVID-19. Overall study: The United States, Italy and Spain provided the acute and convalescent COVID-19 samples. T cells, B-cell-depleted T cells, or PBMCs supplied cDNA or gDNA.

The CDR3 length is 18 residues. In the original processing: Reference gene primer amplification yielded estimated nucleated cell counts. Produced via immunoSEQ multiplex PCR; TCRdb's table is partial and in-frame only. That table furnishes V, J and clone size, whereas the DNA furnished D and trimming. The table lists approximately 100,000 clones, over 80% of them singletons, with around 15% in the top ten. The specimen was peripheral blood. The TCR originated in a man aged 45-60 years with acute or convalescent COVID-19. This rearrangement joins TRBV21-1 to TRBJ1-6; TRBD1 was called by the table and not checked on the DNA. TRBV21-1 is a known pseudogene. The CDR3 nucleotides are TGTGCCAGCAGCAAGGTCTCAGAGAGGACAGGGGGGCATTCACCCCTCCACTTT. This gives the protein CASSKVSERTGGHSPLHF.